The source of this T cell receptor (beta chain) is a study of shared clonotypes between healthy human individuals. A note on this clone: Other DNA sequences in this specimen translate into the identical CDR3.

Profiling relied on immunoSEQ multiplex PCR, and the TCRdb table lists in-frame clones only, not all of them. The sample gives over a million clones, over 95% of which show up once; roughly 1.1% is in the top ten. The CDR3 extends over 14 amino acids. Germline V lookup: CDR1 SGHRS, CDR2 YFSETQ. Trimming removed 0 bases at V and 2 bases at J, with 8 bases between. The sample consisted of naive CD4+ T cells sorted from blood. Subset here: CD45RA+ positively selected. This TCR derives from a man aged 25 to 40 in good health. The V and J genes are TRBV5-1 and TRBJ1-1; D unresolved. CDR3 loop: CASSLVSGNTEAFF. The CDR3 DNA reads TGCGCCAGCAGCTTGGTATCGGGAAACACTGAAGCTTTCTTT.